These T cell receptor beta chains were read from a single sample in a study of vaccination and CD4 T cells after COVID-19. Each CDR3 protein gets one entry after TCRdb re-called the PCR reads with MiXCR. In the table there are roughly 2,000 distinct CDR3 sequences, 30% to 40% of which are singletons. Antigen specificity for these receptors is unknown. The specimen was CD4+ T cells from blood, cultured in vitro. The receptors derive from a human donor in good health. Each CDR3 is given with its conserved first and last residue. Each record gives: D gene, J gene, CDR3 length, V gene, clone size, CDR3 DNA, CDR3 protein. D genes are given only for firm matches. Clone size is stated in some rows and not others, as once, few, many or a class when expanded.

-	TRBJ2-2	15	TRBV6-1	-	TGTGCCAGCAGTGACCCCGCCTCGAGTTCCCTTCGGCTGTTTTTT	CASSDPASSSLRLFF
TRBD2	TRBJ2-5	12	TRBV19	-	TGTGCCAGTAGTGAGACTAGCGGGAGAGAGTACTTC	CASSETSGREYF
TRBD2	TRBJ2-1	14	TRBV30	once	TGTGCCTGGAGTTCGAGCGGGGGGGGCAATGAGCAGTTCTTC	CAWSSSGGGNEQFF
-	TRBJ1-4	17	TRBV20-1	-	TGCAGTGCTCCACCGGGCCGCTCAACCTGGGGTAATGAAAAACTGTTTTTT	CSAPPGRSTWGNEKLFF
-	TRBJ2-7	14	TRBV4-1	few	TGCGCCAGCAGCCAAGATTTGGTCTCCTACGAGCAGTACTTC	CASSQDLVSYEQYF
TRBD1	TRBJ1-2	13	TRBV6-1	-	TGTGCCAGCAGGGCGGACAGGGACTATGGCTACACCTTC	CASRADRDYGYTF
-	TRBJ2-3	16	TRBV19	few	TGTGCCAGTAGTAGGTACTCGGGGGCGAACACAGATACGCAGTATTTT	CASSRYSGANTDTQYF
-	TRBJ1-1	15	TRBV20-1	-	TGCAGTGCTAGAGCCGCCCAAGCCCCCCGGGCTGAAGCTTTCTTT	CSARAAQAPRAEAFF
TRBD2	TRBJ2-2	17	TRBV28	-	TGTGCCAGCAGTTTATCAATACGACTAGCGGGAACCGGGGAGCTGTTTTTT	CASSLSIRLAGTGELFF
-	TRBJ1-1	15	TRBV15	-	TGTGCCACCAGCAGAGAGGGTAGCACGGCACTTGAAGCTTTCTTT	CATSREGSTALEAFF
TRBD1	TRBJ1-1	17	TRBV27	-	TGTGCCAGCAGTTTAGAACGACAGGGGGCCTCGAACACTGAAGCTTTCTTT	CASSLERQGASNTEAFF